This is a list of T cell receptor beta chains from one sample in a study of blood T cell repertoires in COVID-19. Profiled with immunoSEQ multiplex PCR; TCRdb holds only in-frame clones, not every one. The data contain fewer than 250,000 clones, over 75% of them singletons. The specimen was peripheral blood. These receptors were obtained from a man between 50 and 59 years old with acute or convalescent COVID-19. Both conserved end residues are part of each CDR3. D genes are given only for firm matches.

J gene | D gene | V gene | CDR3 protein
TRBJ1-2 | TRBD1 | TRBV5-6 | CASSLKGQGSYGYTF
TRBJ2-7 | NA | TRBV29-1 | CSAKSLGLNYEQYF
TRBJ1-2 | TRBD1 | TRBV5-4 | CASSSRTGGQGYTF
TRBJ2-2 | NA | TRBV11-2 | CASSLVGGTTGELFF
TRBJ1-6 | NA | TRBV19 | CASSIDRGSPLHF
TRBJ1-5 | TRBD1 | TRBV5-5 | CASSSRQGGNQPQHF
TRBJ1-2 | TRBD1 | TRBV6-5 | CASSPGTGGYGYTF
TRBJ1-2 | NA | TRBV2 | CASSAGPGRGYTF
TRBJ2-7 | TRBD1 | TRBV27 | CASRRTGSSYEQYF
TRBJ1-1 | NA | TRBV11-2 | CASSPGRGGTEAFF
TRBJ1-5 | NA | TRBV6-6 | CASSATGTPSNQPQHF
TRBJ1-1 | TRBD1 | TRBV5-1 | CASSLGTGINTEAFF
TRBJ1-1 | NA | TRBV2 | CASNTKGDTEAFF
TRBJ1-5 | NA | TRBV11-2 | CASSSGLGNRNQPQHF
TRBJ1-2 | TRBD1 | TRBV2 | CASLRDRGPDTNGYTF
TRBJ1-4 | TRBD1 | TRBV30 | CAWSGGDRAGREKLFF
TRBJ1-1 | TRBD1 | TRBV11-2 | CASSPRQGASAEAFF
TRBJ1-2 | TRBD1 | TRBV18 | CASSPPGTGNYGYTF
TRBJ2-1 | NA | TRBV29-1 | CSVYLHEQFF
TRBJ1-5 | TRBD1 | TRBV19 | CASSSDRVDQPQHF
TRBJ1-2 | NA | TRBV7-9 | CASSLPAGGYTF
TRBJ1-4 | NA | TRBV27 | CASRPWTDRNEKLFF
TRBJ1-2 | TRBD1 | TRBV2 | CASSGTGTGYTF
TRBJ2-6 | TRBD2 | TRBV3-1/TRBV3-2 | CASSLRLGLAGAGANVLTF
TRBJ1-2 | NA | TRBV9 | CASSVAIGGAGSNYGYTF
TRBJ1-6 | TRBD1 | TRBV27 | CASSPDRPSYNSPLHF
TRBJ2-1 | TRBD2 | TRBV7-8 | CASSSGLAYNEQFF
TRBJ2-7 | NA | TRBV6-1 | CASSEASTGAYEQYF
TRBJ2-7 | NA | TRBV3-1/TRBV3-2 | CASSQNRNYEQYF